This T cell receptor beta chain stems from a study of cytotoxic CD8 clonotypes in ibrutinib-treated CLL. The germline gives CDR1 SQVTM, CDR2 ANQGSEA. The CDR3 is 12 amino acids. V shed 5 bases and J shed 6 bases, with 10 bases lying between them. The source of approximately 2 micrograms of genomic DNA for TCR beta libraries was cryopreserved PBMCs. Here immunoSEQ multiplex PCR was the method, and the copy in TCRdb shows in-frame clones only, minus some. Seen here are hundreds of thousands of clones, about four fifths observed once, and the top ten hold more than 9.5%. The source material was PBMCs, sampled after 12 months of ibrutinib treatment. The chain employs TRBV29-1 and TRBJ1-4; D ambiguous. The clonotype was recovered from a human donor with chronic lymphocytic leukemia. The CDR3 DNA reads TGCAGCGTTCGTGTGTCCGATGAAAAACTGTTTTTT. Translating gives CSVRVSDEKLFF.